One and the same sample provided the 11 T cell receptor beta chains below, sequenced in a study of siplizumab effects on memory and regulatory T cells. Profiling relied on immunoSEQ multiplex PCR, and the TCRdb table lists in-frame clones only, not all of them. The sample includes just over 60,000 clones, about 80% seen only once; the top ten take about 0.41%. The source material was memory CD4+ T cells sorted from blood. Receptors were obtained from a human donor in good health.

The chain joins TRBV9 to TRBJ2-7, with 12 nucleotides matching TRBD1. Germline assignment: CDR1 SGDLS and CDR2 YYNGEE. The CDR3 runs 16 residues. J lost 7 bases, V lost 3 bases, and 11 bases had no gene match. The DNA of the CDR3 is TGTGCCAGCAGCGAGTCTTTGGGACAGGGGGCTGGAGAGCAGTACTTC. Translated: CASSESLGQGAGEQYF.

This clone was seen a single time. The chain is built from TRBV15 and TRBJ1-1, with D unresolved. This CDR3 region has 14 residues. CDR1 and CDR2 (germline): LNHNV, YYDKDF (reference sequence). Trimming cost V 5 bases and J 1 base, with 11 bases left between them. The CDR3 reads CATSFQDGNTEAFF. The CDR3 DNA follows: TGTGCCACCAGCTTCCAGGACGGGAACACTGAAGCTTTCTTT.

A word on this clone: Its ends do not fully match the called genes, so a read error is possible. This chain connects TRBV5-1 to TRBJ2-2, with TRBD1 matching over 10 bases. Germline V lookup: CDR1 SGHRS, CDR2 YFSETQ. There are 14 residues in the CDR3. CDR3 coding DNA: TGTGCCAGCAGCAAGGGACAGGGGTTCGGGGAGCTGTTTTTT. This gives the protein CASSKGQGFGELFF. Filled out from reference TRBV5-1 and TRBJ2-2, the complete variable domain reads KAGVTQTPRYLIKTRGQQVTLSCSPISGHRSVSWYQQTPGQGLQFLFEYFSETQRNKGNFPGRFSGRQFSNSRSEMNVSTLELGDSALYLCASSKGQGFGELFFGEGSRLTVL.

The chain recombines TRBV19 with TRBJ1-4, with TRBD1 identical over 8 bases. The CDR3 runs to 17 residues. Trimming removed 4 bases from V and 7 bases from J; junction bases left unmatched: 14. Germline values: CDR1 LNHDA, CDR2 SQIVND (reference sequence). Here the CDR3 reads CASSRGAGGVGLEKLFF. The CDR3 DNA sequence: TGTGCCAGTAGTAGGGGGGCAGGGGGCGTCGGACTTGAAAAACTGTTTTTT.

The genes are TRBV7-9 and TRBJ1-1, with 8 bases aligning to TRBD1. V was pared by 4 bases and J by 4 bases, with 2 bases of the junction left unmatched. The germline V gene has CDR1 SEHNR and CDR2 FQNEAQ (reference sequence). The CDR3 runs to 13 residues. The CDR3: CASSWDRITEAFF. The DNA for the CDR3 is TGTGCCAGCAGCTGGGACAGGATCACTGAAGCTTTCTTT.

This clone occurred a few times. The sample holds other DNA sequences that translate to the same CDR3. As DNA, the CDR3 is TGTGCCAGCAGCAGGGGGGGGAACACTGAAGCTTTCTTT. This sequence encodes CASSRGGNTEAFF. The V and J genes are TRBV11-2 and TRBJ1-1, with D tentatively TRBD1 (6 bases). Germline CDR1 reads SGHAT; CDR2 reads FQNNGV. Between the trimmed V and J ends, which lost 5 bases and 1 base, there was a span of 8 bases. This CDR3 has 13 amino acids.

The J gene is TRBJ1-4, the V gene TRBV30; D is unresolved. Per germline, CDR1 GTSNPN and CDR2 SVGIG (reference sequence). Trimming removed 0 bases at V and 4 bases at J, with 6 bases between. The CDR3 covers 13 residues. The CDR3 loop is CAWSVGYNEKLFF. The CDR3 DNA follows: TGTGCCTGGAGTGTAGGATATAATGAAAAACTGTTTTTT.

The rearrangement uses TRBV7-3 and TRBJ1-2; D is unclear. The CDR3 loop spans 14 amino acids. With 5 bases removed from V and 1 base from J, the gap between germline ends came to 11 bases. CDR1 is SGHTA, CDR2 FQGTGA, per germline. The CDR3: CASSPSASNYGYTF. In DNA form, the CDR3 reads TGTGCCAGCAGCCCCTCGGCGAGTAACTATGGCTACACCTTC. The variable domain in full, completed from reference TRBV7-3 and TRBJ1-2, reads GAGVSQTPSNKVTEKGKYVELRCDPISGHTALYWYRQSLGQGPEFLIYFQGTGAADDSGLPNDRFFAVRPEGSVSTLKIQRTERGDSAVYLCASSPSASNYGYTFGSGTRLTVV.

The genes are TRBV5-6 and TRBJ2-1, with 7 positions matching TRBD2. In germline, CDR1 is SGHDT, CDR2 YYEEEE. V shed 5 bases and J 2 bases; nucleotides not matched to a gene: 7. The CDR3 is 15 residues long. The CDR3 is CASSAGEEPYNEQFF. The DNA for the CDR3 is TGTGCCAGCAGTGCGGGGGAGGAACCCTACAATGAGCAGTTCTTC.

This clone was seen only a few times. The chain couples TRBV27 to TRBJ2-5; a weak D match, TRBD2 (5 bases). Germline V gene lookup returns CDR1 MNHEY and CDR2 SMNVEV (reference sequence). The CDR3 has 15 amino acids. Trimming left V 3 bases short and J 4 bases short, with 15 bases between. CDR3 loop: CASSFSGPEGETQYF. The CDR3 DNA is TGTGCCAGCAGTTTCTCCGGGCCAGAGGGAGAGACCCAGTACTTC.

This clone was found once. This sequence joins TRBV7-2 and TRBJ2-1, with D possibly TRBD1 on 5 matching bases. With 3 bases removed from V and 3 bases from J, the gap between germline ends came to 15 bases. Per germline, CDR1 SGHTA and CDR2 FQGNSA. The CDR3 spans 16 residues. CDR3 coding DNA: TGTGCCAGCAGCTTCCGTGGACAATCTTTCTACAATGAGCAGTTCTTC. This translates into CASSFRGQSFYNEQFF.